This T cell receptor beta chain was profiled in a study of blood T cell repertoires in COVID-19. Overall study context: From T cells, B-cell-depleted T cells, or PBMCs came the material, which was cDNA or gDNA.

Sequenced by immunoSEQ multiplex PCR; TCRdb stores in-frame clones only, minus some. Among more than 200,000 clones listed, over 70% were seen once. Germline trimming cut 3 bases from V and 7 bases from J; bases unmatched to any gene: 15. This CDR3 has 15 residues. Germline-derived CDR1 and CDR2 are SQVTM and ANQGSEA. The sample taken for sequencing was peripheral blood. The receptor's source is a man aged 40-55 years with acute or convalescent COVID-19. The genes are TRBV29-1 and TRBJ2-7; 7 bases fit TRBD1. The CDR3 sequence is CSVDSETGKRGEQYF. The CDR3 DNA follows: TGCAGCGTTGATTCCGAGACAGGGAAAAGAGGAGAGCAGTACTTC.